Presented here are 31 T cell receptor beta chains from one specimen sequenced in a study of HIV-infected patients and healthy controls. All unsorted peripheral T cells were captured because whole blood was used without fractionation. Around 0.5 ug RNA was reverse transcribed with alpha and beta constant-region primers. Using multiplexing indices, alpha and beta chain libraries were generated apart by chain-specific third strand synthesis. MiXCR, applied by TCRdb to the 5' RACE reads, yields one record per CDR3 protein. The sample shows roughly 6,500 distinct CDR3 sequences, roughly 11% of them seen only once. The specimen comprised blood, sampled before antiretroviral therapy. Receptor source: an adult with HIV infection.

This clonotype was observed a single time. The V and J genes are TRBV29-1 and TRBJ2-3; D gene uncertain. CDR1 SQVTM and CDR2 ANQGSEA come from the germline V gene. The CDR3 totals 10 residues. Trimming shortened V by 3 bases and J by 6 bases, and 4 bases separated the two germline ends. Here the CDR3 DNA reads TGCAGCGTTGAGGTCGATACGCAGTATTTT. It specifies CSVEVDTQYF.

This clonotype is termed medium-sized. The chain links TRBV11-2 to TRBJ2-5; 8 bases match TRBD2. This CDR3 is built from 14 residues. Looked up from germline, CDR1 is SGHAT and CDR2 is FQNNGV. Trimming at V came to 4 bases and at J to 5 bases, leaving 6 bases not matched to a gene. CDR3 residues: CASSSPGLGETQYF. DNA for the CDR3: TGTGCCAGCAGCTCCCCGGGACTAGGGGAGACCCAGTACTTC.

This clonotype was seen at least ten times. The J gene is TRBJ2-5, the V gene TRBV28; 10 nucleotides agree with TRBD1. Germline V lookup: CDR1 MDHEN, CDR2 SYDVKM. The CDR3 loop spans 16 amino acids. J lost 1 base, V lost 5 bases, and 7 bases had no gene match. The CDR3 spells CASSDRDRGAQETQYF. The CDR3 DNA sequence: TGTGCCAGCAGTGATAGGGACAGGGGTGCCCAAGAGACCCAGTACTTC.

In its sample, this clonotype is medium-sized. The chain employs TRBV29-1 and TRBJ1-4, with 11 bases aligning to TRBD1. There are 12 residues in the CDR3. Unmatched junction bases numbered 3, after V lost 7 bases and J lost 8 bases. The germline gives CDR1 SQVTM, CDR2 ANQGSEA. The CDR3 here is CSGGQGEEKLFF. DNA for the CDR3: TGCAGCGGGGGACAGGGGGAGGAAAAACTGTTTTTT.

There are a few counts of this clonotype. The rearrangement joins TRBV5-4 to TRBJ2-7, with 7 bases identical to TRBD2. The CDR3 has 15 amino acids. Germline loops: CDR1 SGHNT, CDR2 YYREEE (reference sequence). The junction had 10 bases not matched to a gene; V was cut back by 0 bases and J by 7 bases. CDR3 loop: CASSLEAGHWWEQYF. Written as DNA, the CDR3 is TGTGCCAGCAGCTTGGAAGCGGGGCATTGGTGGGAGCAGTACTTC.

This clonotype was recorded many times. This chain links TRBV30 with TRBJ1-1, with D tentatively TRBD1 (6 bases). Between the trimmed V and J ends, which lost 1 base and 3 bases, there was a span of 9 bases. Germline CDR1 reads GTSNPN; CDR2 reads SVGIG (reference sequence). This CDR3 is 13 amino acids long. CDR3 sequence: CAWSARQDTEAFF. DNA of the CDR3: TGTGCCTGGAGTGCCCGACAGGACACTGAAGCTTTCTTT.

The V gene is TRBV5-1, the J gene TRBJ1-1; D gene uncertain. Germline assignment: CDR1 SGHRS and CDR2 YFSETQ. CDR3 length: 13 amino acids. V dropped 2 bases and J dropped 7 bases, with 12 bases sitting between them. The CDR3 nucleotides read TGCGCCAGCAGCTTCGACCGAGACCGTGAAGCTTTCTTT. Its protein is CASSFDRDREAFF. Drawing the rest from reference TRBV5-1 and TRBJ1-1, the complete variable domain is KAGVTQTPRYLIKTRGQQVTLSCSPISGHRSVSWYQQTPGQGLQFLFEYFSETQRNKGNFPGRFSGRQFSNSRSEMNVSTLELGDSALYLCASSFDRDREAFFGQGTRLTVV.

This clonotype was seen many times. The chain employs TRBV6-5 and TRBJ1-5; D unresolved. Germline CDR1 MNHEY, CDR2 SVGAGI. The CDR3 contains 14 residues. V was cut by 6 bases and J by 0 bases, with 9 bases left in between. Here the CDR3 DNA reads TGTGCCAGCAGCCTCTACGGTAGCAATCAGCCCCAGCATTTT. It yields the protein CASSLYGSNQPQHF.

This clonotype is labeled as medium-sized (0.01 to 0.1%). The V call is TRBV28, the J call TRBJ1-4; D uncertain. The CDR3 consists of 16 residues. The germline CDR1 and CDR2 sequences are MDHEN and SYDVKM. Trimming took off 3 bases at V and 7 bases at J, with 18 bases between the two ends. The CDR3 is CASSFSPLNTGEKLFF. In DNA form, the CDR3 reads TGTGCCAGCAGTTTTAGCCCCCTCAATACGGGTGAAAAACTGTTTTTT.

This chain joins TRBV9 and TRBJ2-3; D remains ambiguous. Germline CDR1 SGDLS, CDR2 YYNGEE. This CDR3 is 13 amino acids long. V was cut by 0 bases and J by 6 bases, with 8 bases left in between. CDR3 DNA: TGTGCCAGCAGCGTAGACCGTGTGGATACGCAGTATTTT. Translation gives CASSVDRVDTQYF.

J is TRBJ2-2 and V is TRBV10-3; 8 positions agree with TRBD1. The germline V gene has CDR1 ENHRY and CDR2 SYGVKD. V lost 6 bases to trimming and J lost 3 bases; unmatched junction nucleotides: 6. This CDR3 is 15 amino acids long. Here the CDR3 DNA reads TGTGCCATCAGCAAGACAGGGGAGGACACCGGGGAGCTGTTTTTT. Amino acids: CAISKTGEDTGELFF.

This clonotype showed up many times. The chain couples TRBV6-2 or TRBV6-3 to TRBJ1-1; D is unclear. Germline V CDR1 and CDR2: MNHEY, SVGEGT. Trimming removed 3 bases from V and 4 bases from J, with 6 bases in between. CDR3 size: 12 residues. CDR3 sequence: CASSYVGTEAFF. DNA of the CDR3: TGTGCCAGCAGTTATGTGGGCACTGAAGCTTTCTTT.

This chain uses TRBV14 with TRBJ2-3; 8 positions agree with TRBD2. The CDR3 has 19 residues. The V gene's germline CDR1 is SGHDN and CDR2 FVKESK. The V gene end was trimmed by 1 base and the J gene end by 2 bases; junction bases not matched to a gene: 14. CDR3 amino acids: CASSQGLWLAGRITDTQYF. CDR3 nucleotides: TGTGCCAGCAGCCAAGGTCTTTGGCTAGCGGGCCGAATCACAGATACGCAGTATTTT. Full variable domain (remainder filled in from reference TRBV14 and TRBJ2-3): EAGVTQFPSHSVIEKGQTVTLRCDPISGHDNLYWYRRVMGKEIKFLLHFVKESKQDESGMPNNRFLAERTGGTYSTLKVQPAELEDSGVYFCASSQGLWLAGRITDTQYFGPGTRLTVL.

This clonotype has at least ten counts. CDR3 coding DNA: TGCGCCAGCAGCATCCGCGGGACACACCAAGAGACCCAGTACTTC. Its protein is CASSIRGTHQETQYF. The chain joins TRBV5-1 to TRBJ2-5; either TRBD1 or TRBD2 may supply D (6 bases each). The CDR3 length is 15 residues. CDR1 SGHRS and CDR2 YFSETQ come from the germline V gene. V was clipped by 4 bases and J by 0 bases, with 13 bases between them.

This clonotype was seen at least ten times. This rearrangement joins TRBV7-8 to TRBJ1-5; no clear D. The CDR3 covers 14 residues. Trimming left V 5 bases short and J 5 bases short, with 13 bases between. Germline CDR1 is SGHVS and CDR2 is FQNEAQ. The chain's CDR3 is CASSPKASYQPQHF. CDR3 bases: TGTGCCAGCAGCCCAAAGGCGAGTTATCAGCCCCAGCATTTT.

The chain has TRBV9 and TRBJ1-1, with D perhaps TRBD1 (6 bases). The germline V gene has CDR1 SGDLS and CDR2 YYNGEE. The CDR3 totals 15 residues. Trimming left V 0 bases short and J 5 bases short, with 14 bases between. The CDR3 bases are TGTGCCAGCAGCGTAGCTGCGGGGGCGGCTACTGAAGCTTTCTTT. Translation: CASSVAAGAATEAFF.

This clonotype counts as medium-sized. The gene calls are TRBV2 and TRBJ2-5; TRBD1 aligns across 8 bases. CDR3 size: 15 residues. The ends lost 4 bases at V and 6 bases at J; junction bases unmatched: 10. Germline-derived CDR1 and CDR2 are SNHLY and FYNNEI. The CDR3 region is CASSASSGGGKTQYF. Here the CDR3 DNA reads TGTGCCAGCAGTGCTTCCTCAGGGGGCGGAAAGACCCAGTACTTC.

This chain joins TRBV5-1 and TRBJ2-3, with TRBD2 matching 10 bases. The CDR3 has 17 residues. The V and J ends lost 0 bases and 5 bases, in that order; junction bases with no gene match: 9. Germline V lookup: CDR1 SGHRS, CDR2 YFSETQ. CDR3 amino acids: CASSLEASGRAGDTQYF. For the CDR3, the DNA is TGCGCCAGCAGCTTGGAGGCTAGCGGGAGAGCAGGAGATACGCAGTATTTT.

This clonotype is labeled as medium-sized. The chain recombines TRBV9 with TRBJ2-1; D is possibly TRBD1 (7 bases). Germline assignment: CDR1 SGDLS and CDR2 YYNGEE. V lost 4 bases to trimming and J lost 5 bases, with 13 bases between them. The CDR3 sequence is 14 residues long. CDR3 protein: CASSWRDSNNEQFF. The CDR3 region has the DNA TGTGCCAGCAGCTGGAGGGACAGCAACAATGAGCAGTTCTTC.

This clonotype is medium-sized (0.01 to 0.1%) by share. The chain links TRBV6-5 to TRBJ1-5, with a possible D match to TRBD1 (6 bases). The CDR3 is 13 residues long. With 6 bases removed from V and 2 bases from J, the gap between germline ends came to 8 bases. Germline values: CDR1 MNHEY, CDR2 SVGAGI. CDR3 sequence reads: CASSRQGNQPQHF. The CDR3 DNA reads TGTGCCAGCAGCAGACAGGGCAATCAGCCCCAGCATTTT.

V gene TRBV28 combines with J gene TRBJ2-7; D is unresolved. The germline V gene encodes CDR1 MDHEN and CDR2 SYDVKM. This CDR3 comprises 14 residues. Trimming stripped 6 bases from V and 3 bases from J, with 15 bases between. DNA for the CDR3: TGTGCCAGCAGCCCCCTGCGGTCGTACTACGAGCAGTACTTC. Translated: CASSPLRSYYEQYF.

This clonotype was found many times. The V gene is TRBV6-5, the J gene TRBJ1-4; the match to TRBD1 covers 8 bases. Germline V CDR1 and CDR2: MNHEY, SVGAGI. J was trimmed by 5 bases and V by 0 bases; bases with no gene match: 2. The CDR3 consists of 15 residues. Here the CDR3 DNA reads TGTGCCAGCAGTTACTCGACAGGGGTCAATGAAAAACTGTTTTTT. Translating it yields CASSYSTGVNEKLFF.

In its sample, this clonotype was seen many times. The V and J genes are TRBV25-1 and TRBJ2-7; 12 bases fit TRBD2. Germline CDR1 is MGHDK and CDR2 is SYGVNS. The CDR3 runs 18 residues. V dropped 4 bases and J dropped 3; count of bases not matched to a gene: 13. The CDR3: CASSATGTSGRTDYEQYF. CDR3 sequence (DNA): TGTGCCAGCAGTGCAACAGGGACTAGCGGGCGGACCGACTACGAGCAGTACTTC.

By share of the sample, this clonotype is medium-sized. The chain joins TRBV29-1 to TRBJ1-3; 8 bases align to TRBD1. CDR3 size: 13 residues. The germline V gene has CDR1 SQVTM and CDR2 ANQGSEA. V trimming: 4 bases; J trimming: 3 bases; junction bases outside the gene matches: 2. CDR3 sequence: CSVGGQGGNTIYF. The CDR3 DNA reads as TGCAGCGTTGGCGGACAGGGTGGAAACACCATATATTTT.

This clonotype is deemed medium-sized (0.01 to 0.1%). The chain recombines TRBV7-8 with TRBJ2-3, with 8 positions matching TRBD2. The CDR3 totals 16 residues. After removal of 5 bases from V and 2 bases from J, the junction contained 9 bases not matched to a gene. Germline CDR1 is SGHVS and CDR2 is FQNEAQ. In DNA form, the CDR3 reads TGTGCCAGCAGCCCCGGGAGGGCGGGGGTCACAGATACGCAGTATTTT. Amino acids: CASSPGRAGVTDTQYF.

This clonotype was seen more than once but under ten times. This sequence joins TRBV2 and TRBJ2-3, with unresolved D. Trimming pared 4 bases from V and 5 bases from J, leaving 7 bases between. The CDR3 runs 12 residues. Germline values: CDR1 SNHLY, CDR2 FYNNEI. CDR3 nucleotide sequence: TGTGCCAGCAGTGTACAGATAGATACGCAGTATTTT. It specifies CASSVQIDTQYF. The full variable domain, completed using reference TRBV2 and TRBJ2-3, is EPEVTQTPSHQVTQMGQEVILRCVPISNHLYFYWYRQILGQKVEFLVSFYNNEISEKSEIFDDQFSVERPDGSNFTLKIRSTKLEDSAMYFCASSVQIDTQYFGPGTRLTVL.

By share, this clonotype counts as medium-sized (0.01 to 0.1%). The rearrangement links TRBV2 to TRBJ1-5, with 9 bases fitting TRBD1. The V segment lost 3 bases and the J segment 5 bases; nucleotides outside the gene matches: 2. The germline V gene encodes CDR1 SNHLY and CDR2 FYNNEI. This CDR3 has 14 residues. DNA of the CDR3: TGTGCCAGCAGTGACGGGGACAGGGATCAGCCCCAGCATTTT. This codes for CASSDGDRDQPQHF.

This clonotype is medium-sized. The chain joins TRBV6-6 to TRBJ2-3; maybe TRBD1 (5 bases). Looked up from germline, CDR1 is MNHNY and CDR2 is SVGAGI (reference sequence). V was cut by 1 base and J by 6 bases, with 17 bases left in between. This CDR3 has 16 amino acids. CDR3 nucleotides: TGTGCCAGCAGTTACTTAGGAGATCGCTGGGGCGATACGCAGTATTTT. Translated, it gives CASSYLGDRWGDTQYF.

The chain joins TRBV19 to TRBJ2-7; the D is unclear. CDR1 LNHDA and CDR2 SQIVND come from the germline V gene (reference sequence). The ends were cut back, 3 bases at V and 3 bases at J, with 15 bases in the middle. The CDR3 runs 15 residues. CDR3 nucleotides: TGTGCCAGTAGTATCTATCTCGGTCAGCGCTACGAGCAGTACTTC. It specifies CASSIYLGQRYEQYF.

CDR3 in amino acids: CASSPGLGGSPLHF. As DNA, the CDR3 is TGTGCCAGCAGCCCGGGTTTGGGAGGTTCACCCCTCCACTTT. This sequence joins TRBV28 and TRBJ1-6, with no clear D. The germline CDR1 and CDR2 sequences are MDHEN and SYDVKM. The ends were cut back, 6 bases at V and 9 bases at J, with 15 bases in the middle. This CDR3 contains 14 residues.

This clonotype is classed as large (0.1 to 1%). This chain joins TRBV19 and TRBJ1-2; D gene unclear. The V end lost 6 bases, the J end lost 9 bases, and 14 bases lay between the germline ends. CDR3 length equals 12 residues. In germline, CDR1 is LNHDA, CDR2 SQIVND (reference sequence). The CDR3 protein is CASSDLFVSYTF. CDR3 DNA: TGTGCCAGTAGCGACCTGTTTGTAAGCTACACCTTC.